The clone carrying this TCR beta chain occurred once. Authors' processing steps: Estimation of nucleated cell counts was performed using reference gene primer amplification. The table came from immunoSEQ multiplex PCR; TCRdb's copy has only in-frame clones and leaves some out. That table supplies the V and J calls and clone size; D and trimming were determined from the DNA. This sample has about 61,000 clones, with 90% to 95% found just once. The record originates from a study of blood T cell repertoires in COVID-19. Study as a whole: Some COVID-19 samples were acute and others convalescent; all came from the United States, Italy and Spain. T cells, B-cell-depleted T cells, or PBMCs supplied cDNA or gDNA.

Germline CDR1 reads SGHTA; CDR2 reads FQGNSA. Trimming took 5 bases from V and 7 from J, leaving 16 bases between them. The CDR3 contains 14 residues. The sequencing sample was made of peripheral blood. This clonotype originated in a human donor in a cohort sampled during active COVID-19. The chain combines TRBV7-2 with TRBJ2-3; D not certain. The CDR3 spells CASSARHGVNTQYF. DNA of the CDR3: TGTGCCAGCAGCGCCCGACACGGCGTGAATACGCAGTATTTT.